What follows describes a single T cell receptor (beta chain). Its specificity is unknown. From germline, CDR1 is LNHDA and CDR2 SQIVND (reference sequence). Trimming cost V 7 bases and J 7 bases, with 16 bases left between them. The CDR3 has 14 amino acids. This entry comes from a study of T cell responses to AZD1222 COVID-19 vaccine. Here immunoSEQ multiplex PCR was the method, and the copy in TCRdb shows in-frame clones only, minus some. The sample includes roughly 170,000 clones, 80% to 90% of them seen just once. General study points: Spike regions recognized by vaccine-associated CD4 TCRs spanned the protein, led by 160-218 and 743-854. Donors skewed white British and female; clonal diversity was possibly underestimated. Reports indicate that nearly half of spike-specific TCRs are directed at unmutated variant regions.

Material: peripheral blood, obtained on day 0 of AZD1222 vaccination. The receptor was derived from an adult in good health. The rearrangement joins TRBV19 to TRBJ1-4; maybe TRBD1 (6 bases). The chain's CDR3 is CASKEGGFGEKLFF. In DNA form, the CDR3 reads TGTGCCAGTAAAGAGGGGGGATTCGGTGAAAAACTGTTTTTT.